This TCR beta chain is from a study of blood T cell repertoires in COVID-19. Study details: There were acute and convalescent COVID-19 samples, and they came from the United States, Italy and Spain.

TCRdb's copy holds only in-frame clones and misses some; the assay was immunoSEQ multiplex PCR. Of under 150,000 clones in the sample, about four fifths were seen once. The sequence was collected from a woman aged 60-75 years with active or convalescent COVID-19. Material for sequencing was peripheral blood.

In DNA, the CDR3 is TGTGCCAGCAGCTTGGTATCTTTCCGCGGGGGCACCGGGGAGCTGTTTTTT. As protein: CASSLVSFRGGTGELFF. The rearrangement links TRBV5-4 to TRBJ2-2, with 7 bases fitting TRBD2. The CDR3 totals 17 residues. With V trimmed by 0 bases and J by 4 bases, 9 bases remained unmatched. From germline, CDR1 is SGHNT and CDR2 YYREEE (reference sequence).